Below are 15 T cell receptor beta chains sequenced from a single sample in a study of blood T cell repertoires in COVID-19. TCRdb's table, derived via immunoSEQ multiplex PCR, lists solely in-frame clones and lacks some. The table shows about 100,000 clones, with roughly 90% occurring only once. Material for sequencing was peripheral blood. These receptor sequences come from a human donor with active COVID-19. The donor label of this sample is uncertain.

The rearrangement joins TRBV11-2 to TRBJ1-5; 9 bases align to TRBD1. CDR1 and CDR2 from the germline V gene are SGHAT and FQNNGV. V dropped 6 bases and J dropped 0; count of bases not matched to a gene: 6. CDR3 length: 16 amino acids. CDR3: CASRAGTGNSNQPQHF. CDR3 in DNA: TGTGCCAGCAGAGCCGGGACAGGGAATAGCAATCAGCCCCAGCATTTT.

CDR3 residues: CASSWGQRSYNSPLHF. CDR3 DNA: TGTGCCAGCAGTTGGGGACAACGCTCCTATAATTCACCCCTCCACTTT. V gene TRBV6-6 combines with J gene TRBJ1-6; tentative D call: TRBD1 (6 bases). CDR1 is MNHNY, CDR2 SVGAGI, per germline (reference sequence). The V end was cut by 4 bases, the J end by 0 bases, with 10 bases between. This CDR3 has 16 residues.

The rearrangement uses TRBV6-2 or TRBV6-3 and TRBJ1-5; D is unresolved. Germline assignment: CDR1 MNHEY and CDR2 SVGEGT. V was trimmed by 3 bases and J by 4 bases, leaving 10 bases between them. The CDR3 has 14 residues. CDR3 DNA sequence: TGTGCCAGCAGTTATTCGAGCCCAAATCAGCCCCAGCATTTT. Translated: CASSYSSPNQPQHF.

CDR3 loop: CASSSRTSTDTQYF. The CDR3 bases are TGTGCCAGCAGCTCGCGTACTAGCACAGATACGCAGTATTTT. V is TRBV7-9 and J is TRBJ2-3; D is unresolved. The V end lost 4 bases, the J end lost 0 bases, and 8 bases lay between the germline ends. The length of the CDR3 is 14 residues. CDR1 is SEHNR and CDR2 is FQNEAQ in the germline V gene (reference sequence).

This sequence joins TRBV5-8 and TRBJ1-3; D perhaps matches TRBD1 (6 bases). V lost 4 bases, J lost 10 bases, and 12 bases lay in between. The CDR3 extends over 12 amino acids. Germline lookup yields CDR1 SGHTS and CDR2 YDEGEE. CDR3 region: CASSPIRGTIYF. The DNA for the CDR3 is TGTGCCAGCAGCCCGATTAGGGGGACCATATATTTT.

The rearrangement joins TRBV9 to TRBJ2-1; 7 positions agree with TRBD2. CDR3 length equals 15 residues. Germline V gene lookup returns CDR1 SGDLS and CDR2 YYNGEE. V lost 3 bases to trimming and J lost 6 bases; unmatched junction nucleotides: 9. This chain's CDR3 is CASSAPGRGFNEQFF. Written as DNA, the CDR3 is TGTGCCAGCAGCGCCCCAGGGAGGGGATTCAATGAGCAGTTCTTC.

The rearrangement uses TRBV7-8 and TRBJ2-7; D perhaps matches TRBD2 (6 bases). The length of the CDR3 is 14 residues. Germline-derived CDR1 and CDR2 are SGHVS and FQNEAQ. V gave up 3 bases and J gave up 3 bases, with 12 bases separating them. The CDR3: CASSFQGGSYEQYF. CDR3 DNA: TGTGCCAGCAGCTTTCAGGGAGGTAGCTACGAGCAGTACTTC.

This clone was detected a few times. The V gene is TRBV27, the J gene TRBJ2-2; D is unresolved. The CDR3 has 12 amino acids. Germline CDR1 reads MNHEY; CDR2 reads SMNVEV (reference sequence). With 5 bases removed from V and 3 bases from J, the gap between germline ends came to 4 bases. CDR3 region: CASSPYTGELFF. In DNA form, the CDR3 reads TGTGCCAGCAGTCCGTACACCGGGGAGCTGTTTTTT.

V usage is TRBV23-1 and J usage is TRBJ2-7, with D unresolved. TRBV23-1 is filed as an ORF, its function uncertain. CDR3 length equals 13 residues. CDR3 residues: CASSQSSFRSSLV. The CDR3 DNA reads TGCGCCAGCAGTCAATCATCGTTTCGATCTAGTCTGGTC.

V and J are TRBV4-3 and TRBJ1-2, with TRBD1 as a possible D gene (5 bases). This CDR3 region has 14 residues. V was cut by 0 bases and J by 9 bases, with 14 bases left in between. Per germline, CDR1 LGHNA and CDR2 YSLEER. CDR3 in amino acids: CASSQDNRPFSYTF. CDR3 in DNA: TGCGCCAGCAGCCAAGATAACAGGCCTTTTAGCTACACCTTC.

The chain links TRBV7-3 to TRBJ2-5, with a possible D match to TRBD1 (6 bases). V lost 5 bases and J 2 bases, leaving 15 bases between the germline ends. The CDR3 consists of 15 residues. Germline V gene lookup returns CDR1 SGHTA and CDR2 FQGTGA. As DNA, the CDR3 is TGTGCCAGCAGCGAAACGGGACAATATCAAGAGACCCAGTACTTC. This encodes CASSETGQYQETQYF.

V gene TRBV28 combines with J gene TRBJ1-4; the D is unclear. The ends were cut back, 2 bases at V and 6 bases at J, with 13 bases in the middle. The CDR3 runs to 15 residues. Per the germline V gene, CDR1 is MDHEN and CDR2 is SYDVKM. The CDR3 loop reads CASSLPGGGHEKLFF. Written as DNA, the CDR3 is TGTGCCAGCAGTTTACCTGGAGGCGGTCATGAAAAACTGTTTTTT.

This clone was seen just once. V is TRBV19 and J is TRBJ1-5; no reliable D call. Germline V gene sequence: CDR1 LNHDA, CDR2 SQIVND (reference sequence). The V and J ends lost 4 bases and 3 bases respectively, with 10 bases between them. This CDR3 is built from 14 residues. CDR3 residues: CASSRAGPNQPQHF. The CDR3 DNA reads TGTGCCAGTAGTAGAGCAGGCCCCAATCAGCCCCAGCATTTT. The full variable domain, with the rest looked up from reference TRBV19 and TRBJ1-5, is DGGITQSPKYLFRKEGQNVTLSCEQNLNHDAMYWYRQDPGQGLRLIYYSQIVNDFQKGDIAEGYSVSREKKESFPLTVTSAQKNPTAFYLCASSRAGPNQPQHFGDGTRLSIL.

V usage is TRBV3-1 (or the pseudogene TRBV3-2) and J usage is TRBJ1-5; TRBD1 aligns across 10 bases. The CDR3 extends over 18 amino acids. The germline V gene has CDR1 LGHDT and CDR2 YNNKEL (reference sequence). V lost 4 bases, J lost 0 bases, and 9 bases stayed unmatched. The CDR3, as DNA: TGTGCCAGCAGCCCAGACAGGGGGCGGGTATATAGCAATCAGCCCCAGCATTTT. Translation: CASSPDRGRVYSNQPQHF.

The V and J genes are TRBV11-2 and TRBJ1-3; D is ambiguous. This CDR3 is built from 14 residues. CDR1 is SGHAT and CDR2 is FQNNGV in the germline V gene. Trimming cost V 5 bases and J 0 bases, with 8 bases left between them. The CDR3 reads CASSRTDSGNTIYF. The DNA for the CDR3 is TGTGCCAGCAGCCGGACTGACTCTGGAAACACCATATATTTT.